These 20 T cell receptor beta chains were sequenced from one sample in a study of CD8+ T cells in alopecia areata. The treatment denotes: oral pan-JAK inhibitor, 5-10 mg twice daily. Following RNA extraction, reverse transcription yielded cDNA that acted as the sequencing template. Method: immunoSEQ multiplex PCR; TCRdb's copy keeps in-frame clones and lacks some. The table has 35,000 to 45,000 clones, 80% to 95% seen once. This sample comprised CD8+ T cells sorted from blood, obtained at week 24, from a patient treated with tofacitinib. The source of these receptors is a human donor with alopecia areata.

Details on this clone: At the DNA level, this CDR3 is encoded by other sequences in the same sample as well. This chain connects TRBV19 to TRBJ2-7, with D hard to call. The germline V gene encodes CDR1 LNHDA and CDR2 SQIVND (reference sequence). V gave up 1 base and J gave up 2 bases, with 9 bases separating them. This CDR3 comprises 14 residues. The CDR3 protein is CASSIAGGTYEQYF. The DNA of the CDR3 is TGTGCCAGTAGTATAGCGGGCGGAACCTACGAGCAGTACTTC.

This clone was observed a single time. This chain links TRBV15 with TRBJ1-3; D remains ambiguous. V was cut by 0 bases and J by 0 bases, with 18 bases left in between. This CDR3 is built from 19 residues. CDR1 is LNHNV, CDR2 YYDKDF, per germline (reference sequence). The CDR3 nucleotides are TGTGCCACCAGCAGAGACACCCCTCTTAGAGGCCTCTCTGGAAACACCATATATTTT. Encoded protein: CATSRDTPLRGLSGNTIYF. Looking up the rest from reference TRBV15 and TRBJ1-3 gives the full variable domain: DAMVIQNPRYQVTQFGKPVTLSCSQTLNHNVMYWYQQKSSQAPKLLFHYYDKDFNNEADTPDNFQSRRPNTSFCFLDIRSPGLGDTAMYLCATSRDTPLRGLSGNTIYFGEGSWLTVV.

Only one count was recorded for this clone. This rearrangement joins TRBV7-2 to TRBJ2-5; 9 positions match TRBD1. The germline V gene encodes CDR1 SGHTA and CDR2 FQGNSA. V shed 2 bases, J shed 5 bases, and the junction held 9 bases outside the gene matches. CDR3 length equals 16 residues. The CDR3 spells CASSLYGTGIKETQYF. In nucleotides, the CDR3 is TGTGCCAGCAGCTTATATGGGACAGGGATTAAGGAGACCCAGTACTTC. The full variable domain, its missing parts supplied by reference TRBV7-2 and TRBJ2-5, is GAGVSQSPSNKVTEKGKDVELRCDPISGHTALYWYRQSLGQGLEFLIYFQGNSAPDKSGLPSDRFSAERTGGSVSTLTIQRTQQEDSAVYLCASSLYGTGIKETQYFGPGTRLLVL.

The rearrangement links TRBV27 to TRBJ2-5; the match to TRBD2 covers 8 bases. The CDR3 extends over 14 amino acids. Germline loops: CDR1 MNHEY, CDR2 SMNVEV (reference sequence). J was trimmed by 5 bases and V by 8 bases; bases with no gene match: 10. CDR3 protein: CASCQRGKSETQYF. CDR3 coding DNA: TGTGCCAGCTGCCAGCGGGGGAAATCGGAGACCCAGTACTTC.

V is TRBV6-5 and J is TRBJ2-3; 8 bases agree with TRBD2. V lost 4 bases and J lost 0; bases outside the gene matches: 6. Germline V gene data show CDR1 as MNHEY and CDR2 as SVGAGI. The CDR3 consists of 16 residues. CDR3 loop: CASSSLSGDSTDTQYF. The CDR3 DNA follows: TGTGCCAGCAGTTCCCTTAGCGGGGACAGCACAGATACGCAGTATTTT.

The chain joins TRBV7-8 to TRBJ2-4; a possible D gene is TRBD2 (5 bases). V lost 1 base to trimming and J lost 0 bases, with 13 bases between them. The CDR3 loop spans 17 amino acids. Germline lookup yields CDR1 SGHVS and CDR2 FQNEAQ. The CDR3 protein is CASSLDRTLIAKNIQYF. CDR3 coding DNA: TGTGCCAGCAGCTTAGATCGGACTCTCATAGCCAAAAACATTCAGTACTTC.

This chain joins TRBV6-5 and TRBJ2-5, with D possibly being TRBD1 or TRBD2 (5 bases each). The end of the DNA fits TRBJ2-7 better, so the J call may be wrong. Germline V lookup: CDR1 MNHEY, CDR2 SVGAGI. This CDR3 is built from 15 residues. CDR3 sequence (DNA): TGTGCCAGCAGCCCCCTACCGAGGGGCTTCTACGAGCAGTACTTC. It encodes CASSPLPRGFYEQYF.

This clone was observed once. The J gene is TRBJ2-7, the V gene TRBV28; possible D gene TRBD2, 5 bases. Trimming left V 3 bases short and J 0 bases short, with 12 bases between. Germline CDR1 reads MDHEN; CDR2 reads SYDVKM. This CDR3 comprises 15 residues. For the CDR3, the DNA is TGTGCCAGCAGTTTTAGCGCGGAAGCCTCCTACGAGCAGTACTTC. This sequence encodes CASSFSAEASYEQYF.

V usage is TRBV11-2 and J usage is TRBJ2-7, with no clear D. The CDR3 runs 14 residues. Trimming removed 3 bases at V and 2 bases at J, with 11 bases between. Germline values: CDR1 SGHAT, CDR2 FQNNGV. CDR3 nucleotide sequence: TGTGCCAGCAGCTTGGTTGATGATGCCTACGAGCAGTACTTC. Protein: CASSLVDDAYEQYF.

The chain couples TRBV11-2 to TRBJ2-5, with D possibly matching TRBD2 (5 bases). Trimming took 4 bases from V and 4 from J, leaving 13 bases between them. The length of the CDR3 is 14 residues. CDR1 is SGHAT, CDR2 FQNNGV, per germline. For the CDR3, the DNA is TGTGCCAGCAGCTCCACCCCCGGGGTAGAGACCCAGTACTTC. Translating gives CASSSTPGVETQYF. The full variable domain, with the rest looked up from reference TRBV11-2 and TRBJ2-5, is EAGVAQSPRYKIIEKRQSVAFWCNPISGHATLYWYQQILGQGPKLLIQFQNNGVVDDSQLPKDRFSAERLKGVDSTLKIQPAKLEDSAVYLCASSSTPGVETQYFGPGTRLLVL.

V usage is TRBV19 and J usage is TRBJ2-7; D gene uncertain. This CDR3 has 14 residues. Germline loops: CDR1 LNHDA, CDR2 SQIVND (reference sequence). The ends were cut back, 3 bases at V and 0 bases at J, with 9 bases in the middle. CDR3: CASSITAYSYEQYF. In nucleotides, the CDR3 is TGTGCCAGTAGTATCACTGCCTACTCCTACGAGCAGTACTTC.

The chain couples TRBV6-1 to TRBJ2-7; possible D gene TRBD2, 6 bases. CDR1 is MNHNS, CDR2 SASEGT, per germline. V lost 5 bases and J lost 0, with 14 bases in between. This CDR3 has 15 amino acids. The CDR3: CASSTGLSDSYEQYF. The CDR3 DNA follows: TGTGCCAGCAGTACGGGACTTTCGGACTCCTACGAGCAGTACTTC.

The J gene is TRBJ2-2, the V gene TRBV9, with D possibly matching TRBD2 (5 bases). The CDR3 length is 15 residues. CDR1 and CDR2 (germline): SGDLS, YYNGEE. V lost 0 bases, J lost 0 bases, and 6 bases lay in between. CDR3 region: CASSVAGTNTGELFF. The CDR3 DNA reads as TGTGCCAGCAGCGTAGCGGGGACGAACACCGGGGAGCTGTTTTTT.

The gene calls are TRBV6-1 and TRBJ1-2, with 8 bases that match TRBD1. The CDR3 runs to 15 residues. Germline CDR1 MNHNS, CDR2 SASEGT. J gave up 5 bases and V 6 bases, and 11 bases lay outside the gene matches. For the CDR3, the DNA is TGTGCCAGCAGGGGCGAGGTTGACAGGGGATATGGCTACACCTTC. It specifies CASRGEVDRGYGYTF.

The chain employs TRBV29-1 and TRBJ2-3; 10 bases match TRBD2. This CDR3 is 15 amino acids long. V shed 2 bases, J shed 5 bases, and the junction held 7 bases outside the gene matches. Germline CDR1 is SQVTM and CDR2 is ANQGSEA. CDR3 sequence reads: CSVEHQRGGRDTQYF. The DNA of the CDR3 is TGCAGCGTTGAACATCAGCGGGGGGGCAGAGATACGCAGTATTTT.

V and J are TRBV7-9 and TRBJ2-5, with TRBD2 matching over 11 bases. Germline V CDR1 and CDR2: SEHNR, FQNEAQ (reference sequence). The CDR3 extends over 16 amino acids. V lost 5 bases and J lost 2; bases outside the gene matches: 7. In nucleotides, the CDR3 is TGTGCCAGCAGCCAAGGGACTAGCGGAAGGCAAGAGACCCAGTACTTC. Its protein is CASSQGTSGRQETQYF.

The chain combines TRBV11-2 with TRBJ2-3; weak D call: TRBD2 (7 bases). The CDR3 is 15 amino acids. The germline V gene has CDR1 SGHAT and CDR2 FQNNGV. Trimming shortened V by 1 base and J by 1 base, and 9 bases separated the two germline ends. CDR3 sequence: CASSLVGGGTDTQYF. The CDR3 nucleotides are TGTGCCAGCAGCTTAGTAGGGGGGGGCACAGATACGCAGTATTTT.

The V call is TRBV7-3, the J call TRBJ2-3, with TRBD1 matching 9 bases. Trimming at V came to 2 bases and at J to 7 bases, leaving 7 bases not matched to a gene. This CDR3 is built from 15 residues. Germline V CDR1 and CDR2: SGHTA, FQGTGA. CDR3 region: CASSLWGQGGNTQYF. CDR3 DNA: TGTGCCAGCAGCTTATGGGGACAGGGAGGAAATACGCAGTATTTT.

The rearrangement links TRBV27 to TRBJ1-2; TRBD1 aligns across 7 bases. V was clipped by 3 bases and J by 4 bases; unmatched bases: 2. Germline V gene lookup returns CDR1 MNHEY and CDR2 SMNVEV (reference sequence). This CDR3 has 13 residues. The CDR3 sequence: CASSLGDSYGYTF. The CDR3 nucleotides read TGTGCCAGCAGTTTGGGGGACAGCTATGGCTACACCTTC.

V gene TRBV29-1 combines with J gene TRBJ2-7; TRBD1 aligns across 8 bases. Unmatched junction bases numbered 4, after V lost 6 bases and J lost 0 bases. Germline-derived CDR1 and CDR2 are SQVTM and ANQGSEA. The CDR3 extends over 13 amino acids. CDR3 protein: CSVGQGDSYEQYF. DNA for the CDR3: TGCAGCGTAGGACAGGGTGACTCCTACGAGCAGTACTTC.